This passage covers 3 T cell receptor beta chains from one sample sequenced in a study of OX40 agonist ivuxolimab in advanced cancers. The repertoire was sequenced with immunoSEQ multiplex PCR; TCRdb's copy has only in-frame clones and lacks some. This sample has 70,000 to 85,000 clones, with 87% found just once. The source was CD4+ or CD8+ T cells sorted from blood, collected in a trial of the OX40 agonist ivuxolimab. The receptor set was obtained from an adult with an advanced solid tumor such as melanoma, head and neck, liver or kidney cancer.

This chain connects TRBV29-1 to TRBJ2-5, with 12 bases aligning to TRBD2. J lost 2 bases, V lost 5 bases, and 12 bases had no gene match. The germline V gene has CDR1 SQVTM and CDR2 ANQGSEA. The CDR3 has 17 amino acids. The CDR3 region is CSVLLWASGRGQETQYF. CDR3 DNA sequence: TGCAGCGTTCTACTATGGGCTAGCGGGAGGGGACAAGAGACCCAGTACTTC.

This clone was observed a few times. This chain uses TRBV19 with TRBJ1-2; 10 bases line up with TRBD1. Trimming took 5 bases from V and 7 from J; bases not matched to a gene: 10. The CDR3 is made up of 15 amino acids. CDR1 and CDR2 (germline): LNHDA, SQIVND (reference sequence). As DNA, the CDR3 is TGTGCCAGTAGTGTCGCCGGGACAGGGGCCGCTGGCTACACCTTC. It translates to CASSVAGTGAAGYTF.

The chain uses TRBV28 and TRBJ1-1; 9 bases are shared with TRBD1. The CDR3 runs to 17 residues. V lost 4 bases to trimming and J lost 1 base; unmatched junction nucleotides: 10. Germline V lookup: CDR1 MDHEN, CDR2 SYDVKM. The CDR3 protein is CASSSPGQGRSNTEAFF. CDR3 in DNA: TGTGCCAGCAGTTCCCCGGGACAGGGTAGGTCGAACACTGAAGCTTTCTTT. Using reference TRBV28 and TRBJ1-1 for the parts outside the CDR3, the full variable domain is DVKVTQSSRYLVKRTGEKVFLECVQDMDHENMFWYRQDPGLGLRLIYFSYDVKMKEKGDIPEGYSVSREKKERFSLILESASTNQTSMYLCASSSPGQGRSNTEAFFGQGTRLTVV.